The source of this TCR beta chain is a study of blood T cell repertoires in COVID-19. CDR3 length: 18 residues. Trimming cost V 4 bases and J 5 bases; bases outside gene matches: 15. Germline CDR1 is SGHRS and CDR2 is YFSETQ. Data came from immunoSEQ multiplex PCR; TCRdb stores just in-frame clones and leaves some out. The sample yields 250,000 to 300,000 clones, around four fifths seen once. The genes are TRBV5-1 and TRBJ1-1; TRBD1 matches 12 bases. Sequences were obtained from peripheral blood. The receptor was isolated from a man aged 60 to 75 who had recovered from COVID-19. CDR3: CASSPTPPGQGARTEAFF. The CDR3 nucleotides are TGCGCCAGCAGCCCAACCCCCCCGGGACAGGGGGCGAGGACTGAAGCTTTCTTT.